The 17 T cell receptor beta chains below all came from one sample that was sequenced in a study of technical replicates of blood from a handful of donors. Using immunoSEQ multiplex PCR, the repertoire was profiled, and TCRdb retains in-frame clones only, with some absent. The table lists about 72,000 clones, 92% of them singletons. The specimen was T cells isolated from PBMCs. These receptors came from a human donor in good health.

This chain connects TRBV4-1 to TRBJ2-1; D not resolved. Germline V lookup: CDR1 MGHRA, CDR2 YSYEKL. V was trimmed by 1 base and J by 0 bases, leaving 16 bases between them. This CDR3 comprises 18 residues. In nucleotides, the CDR3 is TGCGCCAGCAGCCAAGGGCCCCTGGCCTTAAGCTCCTACAATGAGCAGTTCTTC. Its protein is CASSQGPLALSSYNEQFF.

In DNA form, the CDR3 reads TGTGCCAGCAGCTTAGTGGAGGACGAATTCGAGCAGTACTTC. Translating it yields CASSLVEDEFEQYF. This sequence joins TRBV7-2 and TRBJ2-7; maybe TRBD2 (5 bases). V lost 1 base and J 6 bases, leaving 13 bases between the germline ends. This CDR3 is built from 14 residues. CDR1 and CDR2 from the germline V gene are SGHTA and FQGNSA.

The chain carries TRBV4-3 and TRBJ2-7; D not certain. The germline V and J ends were trimmed by 0 bases and 3 bases, with 6 bases remaining between them. This CDR3 is 13 amino acids long. Germline values: CDR1 LGHNA, CDR2 YSLEER. CDR3 in amino acids: CASSQDWLYEQYF. CDR3 DNA sequence: TGCGCCAGCAGCCAAGATTGGCTCTACGAGCAGTACTTC.

The gene calls are TRBV28 and TRBJ1-2; D unclear. This CDR3 has 10 amino acids. V was shortened by 8 bases and J by 7 bases, with 8 bases between the two germline ends. Looked up from germline, CDR1 is MDHEN and CDR2 is SYDVKM. The chain's CDR3 is CASGVSGYTF. As DNA, the CDR3 is TGTGCCAGCGGAGTAAGTGGCTACACCTTC.

This clone was recorded a few times. V and J are TRBV18 and TRBJ2-7; tentatively, D is TRBD1 (6 bases). Germline lookup yields CDR1 KGHSH and CDR2 LQKENI. The germline V and J ends were trimmed by 0 bases and 5 bases, with 14 bases remaining between them. This CDR3 has 15 amino acids. The CDR3 region has the DNA TGTGCCAGCTCACCACCGGTGGTCAGGGGACACGAGCAGTACTTC. Encoded protein: CASSPPVVRGHEQYF.

The chain is built from TRBV10-3 and TRBJ1-2, with TRBD1 identical over 7 bases. J gave up 2 bases and V 8 bases, and 14 bases lay outside the gene matches. Germline loops: CDR1 ENHRY, CDR2 SYGVKD. This CDR3 contains 16 residues. The CDR3 here is CAIPKRGDSPNYGYTF. The DNA of the CDR3 is TGTGCCATCCCGAAAAGAGGGGACAGCCCCAACTATGGCTACACCTTC.

A note on this clone: Its ends do not fully match the called genes, so a read error is possible. The V gene is TRBV18, the J gene TRBJ2-1, with 9 bases aligning to TRBD1. CDR1 is KGHSH, CDR2 LQKENI, per germline. The CDR3 contains 11 residues. The CDR3 loop is CASSPDRGVLF. The CDR3 region has the DNA TGTGCCAGCTCGCCGGACAGGGGCGTACTCTTC.

The rearrangement links TRBV18 to TRBJ1-5; D gene ambiguous. The CDR3 is made up of 15 amino acids. The germline V gene has CDR1 KGHSH and CDR2 LQKENI. V lost 6 bases and J lost 1, with 13 bases in between. CDR3 DNA sequence: TGTGCCAGCTCCCCAATGGAGGGCAGCAATCAGCCCCAGCATTTT. Translation gives CASSPMEGSNQPQHF.

The chain employs TRBV5-8 and TRBJ2-5, with TRBD2 matching 13 bases. Trimming removed 5 bases from V and 5 bases from J; junction bases left unmatched: 9. Germline CDR1 SGHTS, CDR2 YDEGEE. The length of the CDR3 is 16 residues. The CDR3 bases are TGTGCCAGCAGTTCCGGGACTAGCGGGAATCTTGAGACCCAGTACTTC. Encoded protein: CASSSGTSGNLETQYF.

The V call is TRBV6-5, the J call TRBJ1-1, with 12 bases identical to TRBD1. The CDR3 is made up of 15 amino acids. V dropped 6 bases and J dropped 4; count of bases not matched to a gene: 6. Germline CDR1 MNHEY, CDR2 SVGAGI. CDR3 residues: CASRGGDRGRTEAFF. Here the CDR3 DNA reads TGTGCCAGCAGGGGCGGGGACAGGGGGCGCACTGAAGCTTTCTTT.

The chain recombines TRBV6-5 with TRBJ1-3; D is possibly TRBD1 (5 bases). CDR3 length equals 14 residues. V was clipped by 5 bases and J by 0 bases, with 8 bases between them. CDR1 and CDR2 (germline): MNHEY, SVGAGI. The CDR3, as DNA: TGTGCCAGCAGTAGAGGACACTCTGGAAACACCATATATTTT. Translated: CASSRGHSGNTIYF.

This rearrangement joins TRBV7-3 to TRBJ2-2; TRBD2 is a possible D gene (5 bases). Trimming stripped 1 base from V and 3 bases from J, with 6 bases between. Germline V gene sequence: CDR1 SGHTA, CDR2 FQGTGA. The CDR3 totals 14 residues. The CDR3 spells CASSLMGDTGELFF. DNA for the CDR3: TGTGCCAGCAGCTTAATGGGAGACACCGGGGAGCTGTTTTTT.

The V and J genes are TRBV4-2 and TRBJ2-7; no clear D. The germline gives CDR1 LGHNA, CDR2 YNFKEQ. The CDR3 is made up of 13 amino acids. V was trimmed by 0 bases and J by 5 bases, leaving 8 bases between them. The CDR3 DNA follows: TGTGCCAGCAGCCAAGAAAAGCAGGACGAGCAGTACTTC. It codes for CASSQEKQDEQYF.

On this clone: The junction shows a germline mismatch at one end, possibly a read error. The chain carries TRBV4-1 and TRBJ2-5, with D possibly TRBD2 on 6 matching bases. The CDR3 is 15 amino acids. The germline gives CDR1 MGHRA, CDR2 YSYEKL. As DNA, the CDR3 is TGCGCCAGCACCCAAGAGGCAGGGAGGACGGAGACCCAGTACTTC. Translation: CASTQEAGRTETQYF.

This clone was observed once. The rearrangement links TRBV7-9 to TRBJ2-7, with 9 bases matching TRBD1. Germline assignment: CDR1 SEHNR and CDR2 FQNEAQ (reference sequence). The CDR3 covers 13 residues. Trimming removed 6 bases from V and 5 bases from J; junction bases left unmatched: 5. CDR3 sequence reads: CASSLRDRDEQYF. CDR3 bases: TGTGCCAGCAGTCTCCGGGACAGGGACGAGCAGTACTTC.

This clone was observed a few times. The CDR3: CASSQGGYEQYF. In nucleotides, the CDR3 is TGCGCCAGCAGCCAGGGAGGCTACGAGCAGTACTTC. The V and J genes are TRBV5-1 and TRBJ2-7; maybe TRBD2 (6 bases). The CDR3 runs to 12 residues. The V end was cut by 4 bases, the J end by 3 bases, with 8 bases between. The germline gives CDR1 SGHRS, CDR2 YFSETQ. Complete variable domain (other parts from reference TRBV5-1 and TRBJ2-7): KAGVTQTPRYLIKTRGQQVTLSCSPISGHRSVSWYQQTPGQGLQFLFEYFSETQRNKGNFPGRFSGRQFSNSRSEMNVSTLELGDSALYLCASSQGGYEQYFGPGTRLTVT.

The rearrangement links TRBV30 to TRBJ2-7, with TRBD1 matching over 8 bases. Germline V gene data show CDR1 as GTSNPN and CDR2 as SVGIG (reference sequence). After removal of 2 bases from V and 2 bases from J, the junction contained 5 bases not matched to a gene. There are 14 residues in the CDR3. The CDR3: CAWSRDRGPYEQYF. As DNA, the CDR3 is TGTGCCTGGAGTCGAGACAGGGGACCCTACGAGCAGTACTTC.